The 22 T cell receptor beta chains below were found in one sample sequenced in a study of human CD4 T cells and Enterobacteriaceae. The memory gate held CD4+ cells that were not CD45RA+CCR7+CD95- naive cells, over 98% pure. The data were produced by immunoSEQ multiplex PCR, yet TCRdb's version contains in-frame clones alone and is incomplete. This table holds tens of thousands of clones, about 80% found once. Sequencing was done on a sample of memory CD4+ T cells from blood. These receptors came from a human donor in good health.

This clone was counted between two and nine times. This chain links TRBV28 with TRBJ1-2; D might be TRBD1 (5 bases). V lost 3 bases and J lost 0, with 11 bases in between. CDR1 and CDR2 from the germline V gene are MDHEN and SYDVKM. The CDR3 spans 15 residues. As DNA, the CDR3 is TGTGCCAGCAGTTTGCGTCCGGGACCTAACTATGGCTACACCTTC. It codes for CASSLRPGPNYGYTF.

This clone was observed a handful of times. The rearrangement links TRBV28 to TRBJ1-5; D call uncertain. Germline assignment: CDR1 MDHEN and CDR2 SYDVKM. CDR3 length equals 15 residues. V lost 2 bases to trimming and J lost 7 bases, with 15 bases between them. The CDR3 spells CASSLIDGSPQPQHF. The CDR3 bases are TGTGCCAGCAGTTTAATAGACGGGTCTCCCCAGCCCCAGCATTTT.

The CDR3 region is CASSWEGEETQYF. The DNA for the CDR3 is TGTGCCAGCAGCTGGGAGGGAGAAGAGACCCAGTACTTC. The chain combines TRBV5-5 with TRBJ2-5; 7 positions match TRBD2. There are 13 residues in the CDR3. CDR1 is SGHKS and CDR2 is YYEKEE in the germline V gene (reference sequence). V dropped 3 bases and J dropped 3; count of bases not matched to a gene: 2.

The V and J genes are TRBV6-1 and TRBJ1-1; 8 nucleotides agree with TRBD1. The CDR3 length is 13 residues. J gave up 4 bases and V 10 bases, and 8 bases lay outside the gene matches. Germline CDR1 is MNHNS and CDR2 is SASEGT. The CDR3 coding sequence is TGTGCCACCGGGACAGGCCGTGGCACTGAAGCTTTCTTT. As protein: CATGTGRGTEAFF.

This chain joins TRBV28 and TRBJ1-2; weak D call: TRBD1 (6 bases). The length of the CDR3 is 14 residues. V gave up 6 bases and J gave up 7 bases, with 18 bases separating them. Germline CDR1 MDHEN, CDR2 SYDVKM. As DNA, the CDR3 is TGTGCCAGCAGCCCCTCGGGGGCGCAGGGTGGCTACACCTTC. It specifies CASSPSGAQGGYTF.

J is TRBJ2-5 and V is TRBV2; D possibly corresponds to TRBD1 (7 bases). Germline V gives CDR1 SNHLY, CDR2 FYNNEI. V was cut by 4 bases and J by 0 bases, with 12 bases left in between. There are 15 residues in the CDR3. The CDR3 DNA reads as TGTGCCAGCAGTGGGGGGGACAGCTACCAAGAGACCCAGTACTTC. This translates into CASSGGDSYQETQYF. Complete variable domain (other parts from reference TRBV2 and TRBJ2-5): EPEVTQTPSHQVTQMGQEVILRCVPISNHLYFYWYRQILGQKVEFLVSFYNNEISEKSEIFDDQFSVERPDGSNFTLKIRSTKLEDSAMYFCASSGGDSYQETQYFGPGTRLLVL.

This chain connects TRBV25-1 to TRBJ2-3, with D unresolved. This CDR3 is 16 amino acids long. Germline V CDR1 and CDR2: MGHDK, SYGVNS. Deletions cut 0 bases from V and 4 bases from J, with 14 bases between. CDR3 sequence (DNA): TGTGCCAGCAGTGAATATTCGAAAGGTGGGCCAGATACGCAGTATTTT. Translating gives CASSEYSKGGPDTQYF.

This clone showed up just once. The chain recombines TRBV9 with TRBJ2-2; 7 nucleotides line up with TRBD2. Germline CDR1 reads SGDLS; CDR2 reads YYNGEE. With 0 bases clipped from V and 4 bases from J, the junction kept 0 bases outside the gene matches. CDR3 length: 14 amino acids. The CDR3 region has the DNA TGTGCCAGCAGCGTAGCGGGGGGCACCGGGGAGCTGTTTTTT. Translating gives CASSVAGGTGELFF.

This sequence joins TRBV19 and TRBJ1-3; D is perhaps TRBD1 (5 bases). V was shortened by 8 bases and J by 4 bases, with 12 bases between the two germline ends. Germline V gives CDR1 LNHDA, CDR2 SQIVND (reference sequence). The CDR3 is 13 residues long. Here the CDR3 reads CASQGRGGNTIYF. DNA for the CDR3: TGTGCCAGTCAGGGACGAGGCGGAAACACCATATATTTT.

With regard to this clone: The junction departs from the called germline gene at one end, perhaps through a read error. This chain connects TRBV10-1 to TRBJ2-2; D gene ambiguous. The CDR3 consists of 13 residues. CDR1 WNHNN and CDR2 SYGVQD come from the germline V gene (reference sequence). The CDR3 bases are TGCGCCAGCAGTGATTTCAACAACGGGGAGCTGTTTTTT. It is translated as CASSDFNNGELFF.

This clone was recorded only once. The CDR3 here is CASSRPPPDEQYF. CDR3 coding DNA: TGTGCCAGCAGCCGACCCCCCCCGGACGAGCAGTACTTC. The rearrangement uses TRBV7-2 and TRBJ2-7; unclear D gene. Trimming shortened V by 5 bases and J by 5 bases, and 13 bases separated the two germline ends. The CDR3 length is 13 residues. The germline V gene encodes CDR1 SGHTA and CDR2 FQGNSA. The full variable domain, with the rest looked up from reference TRBV7-2 and TRBJ2-7, is GAGVSQSPSNKVTEKGKDVELRCDPISGHTALYWYRQSLGQGLEFLIYFQGNSAPDKSGLPSDRFSAERTGGSVSTLTIQRTQQEDSAVYLCASSRPPPDEQYFGPGTRLTVT.

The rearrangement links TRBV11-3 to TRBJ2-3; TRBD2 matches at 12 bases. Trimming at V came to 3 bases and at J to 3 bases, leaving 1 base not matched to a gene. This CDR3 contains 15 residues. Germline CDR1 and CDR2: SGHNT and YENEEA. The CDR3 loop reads CASSFGTSGTDTQYF. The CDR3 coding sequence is TGTGCCAGCAGCTTTGGGACTAGCGGGACAGATACGCAGTATTTT.

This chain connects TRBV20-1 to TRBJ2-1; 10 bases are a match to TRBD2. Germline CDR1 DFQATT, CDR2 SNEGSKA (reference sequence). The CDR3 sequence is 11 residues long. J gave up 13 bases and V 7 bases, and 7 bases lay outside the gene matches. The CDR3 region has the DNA TGCAGTGGCGGGCTAGCGGGAGCCCAGTTCTTC. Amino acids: CSGGLAGAQFF.

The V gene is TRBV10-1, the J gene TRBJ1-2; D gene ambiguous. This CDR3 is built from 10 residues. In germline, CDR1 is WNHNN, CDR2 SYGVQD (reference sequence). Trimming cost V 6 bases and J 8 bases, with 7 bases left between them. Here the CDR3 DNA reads TGCGCCAGCAGCCCAGCGGGCTACACCTTC. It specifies CASSPAGYTF.

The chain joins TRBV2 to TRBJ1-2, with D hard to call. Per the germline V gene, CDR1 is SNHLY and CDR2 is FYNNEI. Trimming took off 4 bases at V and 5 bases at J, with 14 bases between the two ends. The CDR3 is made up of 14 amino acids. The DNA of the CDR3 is TGTGCCAGCAGTGCGGGAGGAGTAGGGTATGGCTACACCTTC. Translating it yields CASSAGGVGYGYTF.

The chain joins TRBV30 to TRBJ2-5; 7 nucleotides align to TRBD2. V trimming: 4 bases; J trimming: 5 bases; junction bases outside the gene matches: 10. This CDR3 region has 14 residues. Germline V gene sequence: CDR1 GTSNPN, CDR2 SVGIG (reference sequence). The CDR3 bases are TGTGCCTGGACCCAAACAGGAGCGGGGGAGACCCAGTACTTC. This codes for CAWTQTGAGETQYF.

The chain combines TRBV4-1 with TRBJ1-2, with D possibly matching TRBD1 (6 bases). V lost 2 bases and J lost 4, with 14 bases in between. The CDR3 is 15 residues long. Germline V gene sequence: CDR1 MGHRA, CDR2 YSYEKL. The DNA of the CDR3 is TGCGCCAGCAGCCAAATTCTGACAGGAATCTATGGCTACACCTTC. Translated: CASSQILTGIYGYTF.

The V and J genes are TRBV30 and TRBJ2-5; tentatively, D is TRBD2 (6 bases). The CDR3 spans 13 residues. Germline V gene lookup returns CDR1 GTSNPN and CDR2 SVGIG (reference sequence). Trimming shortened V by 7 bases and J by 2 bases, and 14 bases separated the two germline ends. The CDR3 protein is CASSPAGQETQYF. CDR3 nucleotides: TGTGCCTCCTCCCCGGCGGGACAAGAGACCCAGTACTTC.

CDR3 amino acids: CASSAGGRAARYTF. Written as DNA, the CDR3 is TGTGCCAGCAGTGCAGGGGGCCGGGCAGCCCGCTACACCTTC. The rearrangement uses TRBV28 and TRBJ1-2; TRBD1 matches at 8 bases. Germline CDR1 is MDHEN and CDR2 is SYDVKM. This CDR3 has 14 residues. The junction had 11 bases not matched to a gene; V was cut back by 5 bases and J by 9 bases.

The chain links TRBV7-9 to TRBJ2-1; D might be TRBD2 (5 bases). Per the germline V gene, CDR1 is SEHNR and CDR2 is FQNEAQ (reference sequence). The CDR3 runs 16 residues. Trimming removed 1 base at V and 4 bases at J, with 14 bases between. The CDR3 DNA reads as TGTGCCAGCAGCTTAGAAGCTAGCCACCCTTACAATGAGCAGTTCTTC. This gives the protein CASSLEASHPYNEQFF.

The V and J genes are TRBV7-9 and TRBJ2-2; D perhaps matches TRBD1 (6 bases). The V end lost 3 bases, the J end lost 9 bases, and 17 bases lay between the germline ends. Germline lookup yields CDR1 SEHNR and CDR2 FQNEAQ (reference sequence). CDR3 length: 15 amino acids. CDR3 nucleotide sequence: TGTGCCAGCAGCTTTGCAGGGGTCAGCTCCCGGGAGCTGTTTTTT. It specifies CASSFAGVSSRELFF.

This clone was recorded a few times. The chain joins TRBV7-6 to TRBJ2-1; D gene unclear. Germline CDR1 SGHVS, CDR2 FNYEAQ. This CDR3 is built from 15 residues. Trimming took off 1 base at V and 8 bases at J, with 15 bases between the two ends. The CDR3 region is CASSLETHPSDEQFF. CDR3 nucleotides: TGTGCCAGCAGCTTAGAGACCCACCCCAGCGATGAGCAGTTCTTC.